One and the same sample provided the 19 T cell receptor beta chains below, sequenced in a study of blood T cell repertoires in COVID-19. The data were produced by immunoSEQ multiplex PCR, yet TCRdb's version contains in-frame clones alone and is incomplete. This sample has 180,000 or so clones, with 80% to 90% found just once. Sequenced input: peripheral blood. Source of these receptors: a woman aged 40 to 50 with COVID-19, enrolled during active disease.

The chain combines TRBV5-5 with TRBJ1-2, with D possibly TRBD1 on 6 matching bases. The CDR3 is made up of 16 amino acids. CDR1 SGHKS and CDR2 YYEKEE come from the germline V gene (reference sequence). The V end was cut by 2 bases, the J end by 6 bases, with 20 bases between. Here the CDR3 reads CASSLAPARTVNGYTF. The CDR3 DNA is TGTGCCAGCAGCTTAGCACCAGCTCGGACAGTTAATGGCTACACCTTC.

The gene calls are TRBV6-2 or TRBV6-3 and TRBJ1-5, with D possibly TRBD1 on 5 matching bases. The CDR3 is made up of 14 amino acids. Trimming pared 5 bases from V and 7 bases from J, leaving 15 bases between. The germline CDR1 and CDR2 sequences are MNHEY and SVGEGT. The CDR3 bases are TGTGCCAGCAGTAACCAGGGTGGGAAACAGCCCCAGCATTTT. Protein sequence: CASSNQGGKQPQHF.

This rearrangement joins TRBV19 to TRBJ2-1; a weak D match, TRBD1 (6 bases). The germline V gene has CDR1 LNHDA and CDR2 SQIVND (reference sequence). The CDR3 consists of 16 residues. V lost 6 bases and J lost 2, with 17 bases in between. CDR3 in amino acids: CASSPSGALPYNEQFF. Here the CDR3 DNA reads TGTGCCAGTAGCCCCTCAGGGGCCCTCCCCTACAATGAGCAGTTCTTC.

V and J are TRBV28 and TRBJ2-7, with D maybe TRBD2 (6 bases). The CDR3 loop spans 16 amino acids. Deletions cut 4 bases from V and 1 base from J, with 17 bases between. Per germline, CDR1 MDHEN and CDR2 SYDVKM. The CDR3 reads CASSSFWAGRSYEQYF. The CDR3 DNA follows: TGTGCCAGCAGTTCTTTTTGGGCGGGACGTTCCTACGAGCAGTACTTC.

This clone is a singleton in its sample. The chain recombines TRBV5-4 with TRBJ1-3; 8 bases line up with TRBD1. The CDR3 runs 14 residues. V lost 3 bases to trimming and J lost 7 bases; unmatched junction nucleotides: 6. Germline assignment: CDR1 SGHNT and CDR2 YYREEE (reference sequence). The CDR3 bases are TGTGCCAGCAGCTCAAGACAGGGGTCGAACACCATATATTTT. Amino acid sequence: CASSSRQGSNTIYF.

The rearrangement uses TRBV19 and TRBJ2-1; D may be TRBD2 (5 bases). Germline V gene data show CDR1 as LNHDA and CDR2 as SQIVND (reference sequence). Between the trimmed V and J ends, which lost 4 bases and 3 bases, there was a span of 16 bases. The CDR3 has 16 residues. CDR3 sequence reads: CASSNVGRRNYNEQFF. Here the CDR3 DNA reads TGTGCCAGTAGTAATGTGGGGAGAAGGAACTACAATGAGCAGTTCTTC.

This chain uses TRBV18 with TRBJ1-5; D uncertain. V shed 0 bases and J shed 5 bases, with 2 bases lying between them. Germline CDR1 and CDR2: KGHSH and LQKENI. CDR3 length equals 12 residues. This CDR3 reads CASSPPDQPQHF. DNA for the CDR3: TGTGCCAGCTCACCACCCGATCAGCCCCAGCATTTT.

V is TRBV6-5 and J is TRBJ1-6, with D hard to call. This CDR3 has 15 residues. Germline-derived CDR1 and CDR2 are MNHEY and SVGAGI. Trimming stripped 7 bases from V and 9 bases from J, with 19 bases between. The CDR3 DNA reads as TGTGCCAGCACCCCAACCCCAGTTGGGAGTTCACCCCTCCACTTT. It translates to CASTPTPVGSSPLHF.

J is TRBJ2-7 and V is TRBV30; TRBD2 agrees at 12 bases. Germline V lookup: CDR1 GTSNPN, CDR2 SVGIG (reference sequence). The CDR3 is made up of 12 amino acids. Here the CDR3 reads CASTSGRGEQYF. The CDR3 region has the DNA TGTGCTTCGACTAGCGGGAGAGGCGAGCAGTACTTC. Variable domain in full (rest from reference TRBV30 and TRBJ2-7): SQTIHQWPATLVQPVGSPLSLECTVEGTSNPNLYWYRQAAGRGLQLLFYSVGIGQISSEVPQNLSASRPQDRQFILSSKKLLLSDSGFYLCASTSGRGEQYFGPGTRLTVT.

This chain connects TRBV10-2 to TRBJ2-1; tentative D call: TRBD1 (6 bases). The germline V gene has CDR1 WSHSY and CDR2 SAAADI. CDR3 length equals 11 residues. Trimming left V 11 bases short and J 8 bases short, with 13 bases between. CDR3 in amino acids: CAATRQDEQFF. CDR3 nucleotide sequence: TGCGCCGCGACGAGACAGGATGAGCAGTTCTTC.

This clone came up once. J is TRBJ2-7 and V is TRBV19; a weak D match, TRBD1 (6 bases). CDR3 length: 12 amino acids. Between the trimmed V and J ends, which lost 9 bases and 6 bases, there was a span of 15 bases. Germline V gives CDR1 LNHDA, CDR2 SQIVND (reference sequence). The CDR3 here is CASGTGTGEQYF. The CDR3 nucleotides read TGTGCCAGCGGTACAGGGACCGGCGAGCAGTACTTC.

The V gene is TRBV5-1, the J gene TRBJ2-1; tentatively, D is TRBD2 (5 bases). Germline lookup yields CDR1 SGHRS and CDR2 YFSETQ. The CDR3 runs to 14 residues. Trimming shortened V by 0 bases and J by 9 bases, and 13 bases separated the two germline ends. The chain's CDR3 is CASSLAAGASEQFF. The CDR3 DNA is TGCGCCAGCAGCTTGGCCGCGGGCGCCAGTGAGCAGTTCTTC.

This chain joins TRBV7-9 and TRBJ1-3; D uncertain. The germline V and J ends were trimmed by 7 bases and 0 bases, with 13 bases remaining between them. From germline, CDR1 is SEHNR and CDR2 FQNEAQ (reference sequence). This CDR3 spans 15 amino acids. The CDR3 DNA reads TGTGCCAGCATTCCCGGAGGTCTCTCTGGAAACACCATATATTTT. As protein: CASIPGGLSGNTIYF.

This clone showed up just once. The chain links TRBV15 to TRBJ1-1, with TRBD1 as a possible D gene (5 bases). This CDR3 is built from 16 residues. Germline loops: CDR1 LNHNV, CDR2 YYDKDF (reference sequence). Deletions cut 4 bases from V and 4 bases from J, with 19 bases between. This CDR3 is CATSTDSRGHSTEAFF. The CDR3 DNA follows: TGTGCCACCAGCACTGATAGTAGAGGACATAGCACTGAAGCTTTCTTT.

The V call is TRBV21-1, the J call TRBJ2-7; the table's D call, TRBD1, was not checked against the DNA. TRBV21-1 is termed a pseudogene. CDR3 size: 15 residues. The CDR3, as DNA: TGTGCCAGCAGCACCCGTCAAAGGGGTTTAGGCGAGCAGTACTTC. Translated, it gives CASSTRQRGLGEQYF.

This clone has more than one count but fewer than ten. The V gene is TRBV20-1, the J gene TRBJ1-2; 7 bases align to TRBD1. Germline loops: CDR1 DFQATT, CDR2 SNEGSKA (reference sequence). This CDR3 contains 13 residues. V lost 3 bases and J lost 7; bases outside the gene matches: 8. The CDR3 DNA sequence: TGCAGTGCTAGTACCCAGGGGGGCTTTGGCTACACCTTC. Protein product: CSASTQGGFGYTF.

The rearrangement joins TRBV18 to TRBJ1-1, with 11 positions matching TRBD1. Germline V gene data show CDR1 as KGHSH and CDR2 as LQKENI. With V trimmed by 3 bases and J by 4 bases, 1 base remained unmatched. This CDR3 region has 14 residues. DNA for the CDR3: TGTGCCAGCTCACCCGGGACAGGGGGCACTGAAGCTTTCTTT. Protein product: CASSPGTGGTEAFF.

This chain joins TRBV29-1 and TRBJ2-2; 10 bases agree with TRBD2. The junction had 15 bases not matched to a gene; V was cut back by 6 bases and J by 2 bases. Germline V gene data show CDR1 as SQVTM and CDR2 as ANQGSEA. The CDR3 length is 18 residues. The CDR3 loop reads CSVHPGALAGDNTGELFF. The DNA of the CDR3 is TGCAGCGTCCATCCCGGGGCTCTAGCGGGAGATAACACCGGGGAGCTGTTTTTT.

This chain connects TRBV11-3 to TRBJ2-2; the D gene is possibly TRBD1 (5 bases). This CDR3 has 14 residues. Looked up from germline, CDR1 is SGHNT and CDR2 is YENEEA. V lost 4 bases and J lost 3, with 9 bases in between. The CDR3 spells CASSSGHYTGELFF. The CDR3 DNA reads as TGTGCCAGCAGCTCCGGACATTACACCGGGGAGCTGTTTTTT.